These T cell receptor beta chains were read from a single sample in a study of identifying expanded T cells in peripheral blood. Libraries were prepared by immunoSEQ multiplex PCR; TCRdb keeps only in-frame clonotypes and omits some of them. The sample holds over 100,000 clones; 88% are singletons and the top ten take 8% to 9%. The sequencing sample was made of blood. The receptors shown here come from a person between 18 and 70 years old in good health. Both conserved end residues are part of each CDR3. The D gene is left open where the match is weak. Not all rows give a size; the values are once, few, many and, for expanded clones, a class.

d_call j_call clone_size v_call cdr3_aa cdr3_nt
. TRBJ2-2 few TRBV4-2 CASRTGYTGELFF TGTGCCAGCAGAACAGGGTACACCGGGGAGCTGTTTTTT
. TRBJ1-4 . TRBV5-3 CARSSPHVWGPNEKLFF TGTGCCAGAAGCTCCCCCCACGTGTGGGGGCCTAATGAAAAACTGTTTTTT
TRBD1 TRBJ1-5 . TRBV19 CASWTGNINQPQHF TGTGCCAGCTGGACAGGAAACATCAATCAGCCCCAGCATTTT
. TRBJ2-7 . TRBV6-5 CASTQGPSYEQYF TGTGCCAGCACCCAGGGGCCATCCTACGAGCAGTACTTC
. TRBJ1-2 few TRBV19 CASEEANYGYTF TGTGCCAGTGAAGAAGCTAACTATGGCTACACCTTC
TRBD1 TRBJ1-1 few TRBV4-1 CASSPDRDTEAFF TGCGCCAGCAGCCCGGACAGGGACACTGAAGCTTTCTTT
. TRBJ1-3 . TRBV25-1 CASSDFGGSGNTIYF TGTGCCAGCAGTGATTTCGGAGGCTCTGGAAACACCATATATTTT
. TRBJ1-4 . TRBV27 CASSGRHPGDSEKLFF TGTGCCAGCAGTGGACGGCATCCAGGGGACTCTGAAAAACTGTTTTTT
. TRBJ1-2 . TRBV5-1 CASSLGGDGYTF TGCGCCAGCAGCTTGGGAGGGGATGGCTACACCTTC
. TRBJ2-3 . TRBV7-7 CASSLDRAADTQYF TGTGCCAGCAGCTTAGACAGGGCGGCAGATACGCAGTATTTT
. TRBJ2-1 . TRBV28 CASSFTYTYNEQFF TGTGCCAGCAGTTTCACATATACCTACAATGAGCAGTTCTTC
TRBD2 TRBJ2-3 once TRBV19 CASLALAGGEGDTQYF TGTGCCAGCCTCGCACTAGCTGGCGGGGAGGGGGATACGCAGTATTTT
. TRBJ1-4 . TRBV10-3 CAISESSLRQREKLFF TGTGCCATCAGTGAGTCGAGTCTTCGTCAGAGGGAAAAACTGTTTTTT
TRBD1 TRBJ1-3 . TRBV19 CASSRGTAHIGNTIYF TGTGCCAGTAGTAGGGGGACAGCTCACATTGGAAACACCATATATTTT
. TRBJ1-3 . TRBV7-3 CASSLVWLSGNTIYF TGTGCCAGCAGCCTAGTGTGGCTCTCTGGAAACACCATATATTTT
. TRBJ2-7 . TRBV19 CASSSQAGFDYEQYF TGTGCCAGTAGTTCGCAAGCGGGCTTCGACTACGAGCAGTACTTC
. TRBJ1-1 . TRBV7-8 CASSTDAANKAFF TGTGCCAGCAGCACGGACGCAGCTAATAAAGCTTTCTTT
TRBD2 TRBJ2-7 . TRBV6-1 CASSELAGFSYEQYF TGTGCCAGCAGTGAACTAGCGGGATTCTCCTACGAGCAGTACTTC
TRBD2 TRBJ2-3 . TRBV10-3 CAILEGRAGDTQYF TGTGCCATTCTCGAGGGGAGGGCGGGAGATACGCAGTATTTT
. TRBJ2-5 . TRBV9 CASSVSGHQETQYF TGTGCCAGCAGCGTAAGTGGACACCAAGAGACCCAGTACTTC
TRBD1 TRBJ1-6 . TRBV4-2 CASSQETTGDINSPLHF TGTGCCAGCAGCCAAGAGACAACAGGGGATATTAATTCACCCCTCCACTTT
TRBD2 TRBJ2-3 . TRBV6-4 CASKDFGRDTDTQYF TGTGCCAGCAAAGACTTCGGGAGGGACACAGATACGCAGTATTTT
. TRBJ1-3 . TRBV6-5 CASSYSKRSGNTIYF TGTGCCAGCAGTTACTCGAAAAGATCTGGAAACACCATATATTTT
TRBD2 TRBJ2-1 . TRBV7-2 CASSLADGLAGGGQFF TGTGCCAGCAGCTTAGCGGACGGACTAGCGGGAGGAGGGCAGTTCTTC
. TRBJ2-7 once TRBV6-5 CASSSGWSYEQYF TGTGCCAGCAGTTCTGGCTGGAGCTACGAGCAGTACTTC
TRBD2 TRBJ2-4 . TRBV5-4 CATTGGLADLAKNIQYF TGTGCCACCACGGGGGGACTAGCGGATTTAGCCAAAAACATTCAGTACTTC
TRBD1 TRBJ1-6 . TRBV19 CASRATGGSLSPLHF TGTGCCAGTAGGGCAACAGGGGGAAGTCTTTCACCCCTCCACTTT
TRBD1 TRBJ2-6 once TRBV2 CASRGTGGGANVLTF TGTGCCAGCAGGGGGACAGGGGGAGGGGCCAACGTCCTGACTTTC
. TRBJ1-3 . TRBV5-6 CASSLKGAHSGNTIYF TGTGCCAGCAGCTTGAAAGGGGCCCACTCTGGAAACACCATATATTTT
TRBD1 TRBJ2-7 . TRBV29-1 CSVTRTGPVIEQYF TGCAGCGTTACTCGGACAGGGCCGGTGATCGAGCAGTACTTC
. TRBJ2-5 . TRBV29-1 CSVEDHGYRGSGETQYF TGCAGCGTTGAAGATCATGGGTACAGGGGAAGCGGGGAGACCCAGTACTTC
TRBD1 TRBJ2-7 once TRBV18 CASSTGTGGYEQYF TGTGCCAGCTCAACCGGGACAGGGGGGTACGAGCAGTACTTC
. TRBJ1-1 . TRBV29-1 CSVIWILNGTEAFF TGCAGCGTTATTTGGATCCTGAATGGCACTGAAGCTTTCTTT